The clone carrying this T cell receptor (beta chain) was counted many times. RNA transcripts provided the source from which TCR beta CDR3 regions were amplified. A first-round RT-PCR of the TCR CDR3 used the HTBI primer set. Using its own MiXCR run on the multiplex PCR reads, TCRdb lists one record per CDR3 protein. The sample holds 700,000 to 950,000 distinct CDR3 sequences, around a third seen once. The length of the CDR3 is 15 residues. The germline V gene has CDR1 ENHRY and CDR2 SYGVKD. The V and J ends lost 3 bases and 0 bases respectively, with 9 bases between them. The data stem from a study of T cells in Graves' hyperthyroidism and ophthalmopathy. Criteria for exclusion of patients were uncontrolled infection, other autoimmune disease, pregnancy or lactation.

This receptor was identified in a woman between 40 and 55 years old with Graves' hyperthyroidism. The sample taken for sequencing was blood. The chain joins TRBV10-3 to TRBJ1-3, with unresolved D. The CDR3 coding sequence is TGTGCCATCAGTGACTCCAGGAGCTCTGGAAACACCATATATTTT. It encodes CAISDSRSSGNTIYF.